The rows below give T cell receptor beta chains drawn from one sample of a study of blood T cells in healthy people across ages. TCRdb called the 5' RACE reads again in MiXCR, with one record for every CDR3 protein. In the table there are 1 million to 1.2 million distinct CDR3 sequences, about two fifths of which are singletons. Sequenced sample: blood. The receptor set was obtained from a man between 18 and 35 years old in good health. Each CDR3 is given with its conserved first and last residue. Fields, in order: clone size, J gene, V gene, D gene, CDR3 DNA, CDR3 protein. D genes are given only for firm matches. Some rows mark clone size as missing; the rest say once, few, many or name a class of expanded clone.

-,TRBJ2-3,TRBV20-1,-,TGCAGTGCTAGAGTGTACGGCGCATGGGATACGCAGTATTTT,CSARVYGAWDTQYF
few,TRBJ2-3,TRBV2,-,TGTGCCAGCAGTGACGGGATCTCTAGCACAGATACGCAGTATTTT,CASSDGISSTDTQYF
-,TRBJ1-6,TRBV12-3/TRBV12-4,-,TGTGCCAGCAGCCCAAGACCTAATTCACCCCTCCACTTT,CASSPRPNSPLHF
-,TRBJ2-2,TRBV29-1,TRBD1,TGCAGCGTTGAAACCGGACAGGGGGCCGGGGAGCTGTTTTTT,CSVETGQGAGELFF
-,TRBJ1-1,TRBV15,-,TGTGCCACCAGCAGGCAGCAGAACACTGAAGCTTTCTTT,CATSRQQNTEAFF
-,TRBJ2-1,TRBV6-1,-,TGTGCCAGCAGTACCCGGCCAACCCAATGGGGCAATGAGCAGTTCTTC,CASSTRPTQWGNEQFF
few,TRBJ2-5,TRBV6-2/TRBV6-3,-,TGTGCCAGCAGTTACTCAGGGCTGTTGGAGACCCAGTACTTC,CASSYSGLLETQYF
-,TRBJ2-1,TRBV3-1,TRBD2,TGTGCCAGCAGCCAAATTAGCGGGGGGATGAATGAGCAGTTCTTC,CASSQISGGMNEQFF
many,TRBJ2-1,TRBV20-1,TRBD1,TGCAGTGCTAGAGACCCGGGGACAGTTGATGAGCAGTTCTTC,CSARDPGTVDEQFF
-,TRBJ2-3,TRBV7-9,-,TGTGCCAGCAGCTTATACAGGGCTCGAGCAGATAAGGGTACGCAGTATTTT,CASSLYRARADKGTQYF
few,TRBJ2-4,TRBV29-1,-,TGCAGCGGAGGGGGGAGGGGAGCCAAAAACATTCAGTACTTC,CSGGGRGAKNIQYF
-,TRBJ2-1,TRBV19,-,TGTGCCAGTAGTTGGGCAGGAGACGGTGAGCAGTTCTTC,CASSWAGDGEQFF
-,TRBJ2-3,TRBV2,-,TGTGCCAGCAGAAGAGGAGCCAAGCCAGATACGCAGTATTTT,CASRRGAKPDTQYF
few,TRBJ1-4,TRBV4-1,-,TGCGCCACGAGGGAGGGACGGTCAACTAATGAAAAACTGTTTTTT,CATREGRSTNEKLFF
few,TRBJ1-2,TRBV5-1,-,TGCGCCAGCGAACCCCAGGGAGGCTATGGCTACACCTTC,CASEPQGGYGYTF